This T cell receptor (beta chain) originates from a study of blood T cell repertoires in COVID-19. Study-level information: Italy, Spain and the United States were the sources of the convalescent and acute COVID-19 samples.

Using immunoSEQ multiplex PCR, the repertoire was profiled, and TCRdb retains in-frame clones only, with some absent. The repertoire consists of a few hundred thousand clones, with roughly 91% occurring once and the leading ten covering 2.5% to 3.5%. Trimming removed 4 bases from V and 0 bases from J; junction bases left unmatched: 5. In germline, CDR1 is SGHRS, CDR2 YFSETQ. The CDR3 contains 15 residues. The receptor comes from a woman aged 45-65 years who had been exposed to COVID-19. Input material: PBMCs or T cells enriched from blood (not recorded which). The rearrangement uses TRBV5-1 and TRBJ2-5; 8 bases align to TRBD1. The CDR3 loop reads CASSPGGAHQETQYF. The CDR3 DNA sequence: TGCGCCAGCAGCCCAGGGGGCGCCCACCAAGAGACCCAGTACTTC.